This T cell receptor beta chain originates from a study of blood T cell repertoires in COVID-19. The wider study: Spain, Italy and the United States supplied samples that represented acute and convalescent COVID-19.

Measured with immunoSEQ multiplex PCR; TCRdb has only the in-frame clones, and not every one. The data show under 55,000 clones, 89% seen once. This clone was counted between two and nine times. V lost 8 bases and J 0 bases, leaving 14 bases between the germline ends. Germline V lookup: CDR1 LNHNV, CDR2 YYDKDF (reference sequence). The CDR3 runs 15 residues. Sequenced input: peripheral blood. This sequence joins TRBV15 and TRBJ2-1; possible D gene TRBD2, 5 bases. The TCR sequence derives from a human donor in a cohort sampled during active COVID-19. In DNA, the CDR3 is TGTGCCACCCGACACCCGGGGAGCTCCTACAATGAGCAGTTCTTC. Translation: CATRHPGSSYNEQFF.